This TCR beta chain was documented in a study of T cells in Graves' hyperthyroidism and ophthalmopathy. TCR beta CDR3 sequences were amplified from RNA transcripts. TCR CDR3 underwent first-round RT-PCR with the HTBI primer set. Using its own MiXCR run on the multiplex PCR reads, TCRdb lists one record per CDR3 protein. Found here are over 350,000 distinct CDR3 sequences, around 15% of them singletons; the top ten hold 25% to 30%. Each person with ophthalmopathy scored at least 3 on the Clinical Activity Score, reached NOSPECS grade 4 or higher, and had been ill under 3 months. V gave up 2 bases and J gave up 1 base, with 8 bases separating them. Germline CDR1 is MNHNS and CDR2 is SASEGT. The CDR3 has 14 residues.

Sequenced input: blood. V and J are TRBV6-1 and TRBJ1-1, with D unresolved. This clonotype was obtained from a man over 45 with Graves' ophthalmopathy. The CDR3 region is CASSESGGNTEAFF. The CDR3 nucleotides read TGTGCCAGCAGTGAAAGTGGAGGGAACACTGAAGCTTTCTTT.